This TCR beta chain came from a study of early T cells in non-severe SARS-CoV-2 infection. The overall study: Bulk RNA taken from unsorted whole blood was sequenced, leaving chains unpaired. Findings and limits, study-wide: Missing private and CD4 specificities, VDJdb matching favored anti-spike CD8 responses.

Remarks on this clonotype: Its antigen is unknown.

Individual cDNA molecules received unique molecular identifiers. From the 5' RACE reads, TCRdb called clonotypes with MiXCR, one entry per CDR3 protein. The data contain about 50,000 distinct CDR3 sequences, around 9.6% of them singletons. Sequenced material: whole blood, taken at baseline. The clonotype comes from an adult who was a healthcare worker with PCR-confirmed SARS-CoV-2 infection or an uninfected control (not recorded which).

Written as DNA, the CDR3 is TGTGCCAGCAGTAATAGGACTAGCGTGTCCGGGGAGCTGTTTTTT. Translated, it gives CASSNRTSVSGELFF. This rearrangement joins TRBV6-6 to TRBJ2-2; 9 positions match TRBD2. The CDR3 runs to 15 residues. From germline, CDR1 is MNHNY and CDR2 SVGAGI (reference sequence). With 5 bases clipped from V and 6 bases from J, the junction kept 7 bases outside the gene matches.